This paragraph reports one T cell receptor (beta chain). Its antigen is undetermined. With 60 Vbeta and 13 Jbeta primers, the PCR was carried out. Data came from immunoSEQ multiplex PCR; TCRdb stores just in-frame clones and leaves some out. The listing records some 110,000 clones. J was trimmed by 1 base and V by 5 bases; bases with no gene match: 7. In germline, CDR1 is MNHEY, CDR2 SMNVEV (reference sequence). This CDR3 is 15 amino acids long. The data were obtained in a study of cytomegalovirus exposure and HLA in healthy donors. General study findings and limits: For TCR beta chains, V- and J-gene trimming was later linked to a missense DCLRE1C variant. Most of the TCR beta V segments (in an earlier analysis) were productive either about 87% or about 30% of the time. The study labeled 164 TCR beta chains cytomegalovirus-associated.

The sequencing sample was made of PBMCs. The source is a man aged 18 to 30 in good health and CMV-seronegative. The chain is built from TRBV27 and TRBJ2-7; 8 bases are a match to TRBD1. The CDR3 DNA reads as TGTGCCAGCAGTCTGCGGACAGGGCTGTCCTACGAGCAGTACTTC. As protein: CASSLRTGLSYEQYF.